This T cell receptor beta chain was recorded in a study of T cell repertoires in cytomegalovirus infection. TCRdb processed the reads anew with MiXCR; each CDR3 protein has one entry. The repertoire consists of around 900,000 distinct CDR3 sequences, with about a third occurring once and the leading ten covering 13%. This CDR3 has 15 residues. Per the germline V gene, CDR1 is SEHNR and CDR2 is FQNEAQ (reference sequence). V lost 6 bases, J lost 4 bases, and 16 bases lay in between. In regard to this clonotype: Its antigen is not identified.

Sequencing used cultured CD8+ T cells from PBMCs, obtained from culture after CMV antigen stimulation. The V call is TRBV7-9, the J call TRBJ2-4; the D gene could be TRBD1 or TRBD2 (5 bases each). This clonotype was obtained from a human donor in good health (CMV status not recorded). Some clones in this sample may be carry-over from other donors' samples. The CDR3 DNA reads TGTGCCAGCAGTCCACCCTCGGGGCAGAAAAACATTCAGTACTTC. It yields the protein CASSPPSGQKNIQYF. The variable domain in full, with the rest retrieved from reference TRBV7-9 and TRBJ2-4, is DTGVSQNPRHKITKRGQNVTFRCDPISEHNRLYWYRQTLGQGPEFLTYFQNEAQLEKSRLLSDRFSAERPKGSFSTLEIQRTEQGDSAMYLCASSPPSGQKNIQYFGAGTRLSVL.